These 4 T cell receptor beta chains were sequenced from one sample in a study of cytomegalovirus exposure and HLA in healthy donors. The PCR contained 60 Vbeta and 13 Jbeta primers. The table came from immunoSEQ multiplex PCR; TCRdb's copy has only in-frame clones and leaves some out. The table shows more than 95,000 clones, with 65% to 75% occurring only once. Source material: PBMCs. These receptors all come from a woman in her seventies in good health and CMV-seropositive.

V is TRBV7-2 and J is TRBJ2-5, with D perhaps TRBD2 (7 bases). V gave up 5 bases and J gave up 0 bases, with 22 bases separating them. The germline V gene has CDR1 SGHTA and CDR2 FQGNSA. This CDR3 has 18 amino acids. Written as DNA, the CDR3 is TGTGCCAGCAGCCCAGATCCACTGGGGAGGGGGTACCAAGAGACCCAGTACTTC. Translating gives CASSPDPLGRGYQETQYF.

The chain carries TRBV28 and TRBJ1-2; D ambiguous. Germline CDR1 is MDHEN and CDR2 is SYDVKM. The CDR3 extends over 12 amino acids. Trimming took off 6 bases at V and 4 bases at J, with 9 bases between the two ends. The CDR3 loop reads CASSIGSYGYTF. CDR3 sequence (DNA): TGTGCCAGCAGCATCGGTAGCTATGGCTACACCTTC.

In its sample, this clone was seen a few times. V gene TRBV4-2 combines with J gene TRBJ1-3, with unresolved D. The germline CDR1 and CDR2 sequences are LGHNA and YNFKEQ. V lost 3 bases to trimming and J lost 4 bases, with 10 bases between them. The CDR3 is 14 residues long. Here the CDR3 reads CASSQTQYGNTIYF. The CDR3 coding sequence is TGTGCCAGCAGCCAGACACAATACGGAAACACCATATATTTT.

The gene calls are TRBV28 and TRBJ1-1, with no clear D. CDR1 is MDHEN and CDR2 is SYDVKM in the germline V gene. CDR3 length equals 15 residues. The V and J ends lost 4 bases and 1 base respectively, with 13 bases between them. For the CDR3, the DNA is TGTGCCAGCAGTTCCGACGGAGTTGGGAACACTGAAGCTTTCTTT. As protein: CASSSDGVGNTEAFF.